Listed below are T cell receptor beta chains from one sample, sequenced in a study of blood T cell repertoires in COVID-19. Profiled with immunoSEQ multiplex PCR; TCRdb holds only in-frame clones, not every one. The sample comprises some 150,000 clones, 80% to 85% of which are singletons, and 4% rests with the top ten. Specimen: peripheral blood. The receptors were gathered from a woman between 55 and 75 years old with acute or convalescent COVID-19. Each CDR3 is given with its conserved first and last residue. A D gene is named only where the DNA matches it firmly. Expanded clones are given a class, and other clones once, few, many or no size at all.

v_gene	j_gene	len	d_gene	abundance	CDR3nt	CDR3aa
TRBV7-9	TRBJ1-2	16	TRBD1	.	TGTGCCAGCAGCGAGACCGGAAACAGGGGTAACTATGGCTACACCTTC	CASSETGNRGNYGYTF
TRBV24-1	TRBJ1-2	13	.	.	TGTGCCACCAGTGAATATCCTAACTATGGCTACACCTTC	CATSEYPNYGYTF
TRBV7-9	TRBJ1-1	15	.	once	TGTGCCAGCAGCCCAACGGGGTGGGCGGACACTGAAGCTTTCTTT	CASSPTGWADTEAFF
TRBV6-6	TRBJ2-1	16	TRBD2	.	TGTGCCAGCAGGCCTATAGCGGGAGGCTCCTACAATGAGCAGTTCTTC	CASRPIAGGSYNEQFF
TRBV27	TRBJ2-1	15	TRBD1	.	TGTGCCAGCGGCCGGGGACAGGGGGCTTTGGATGAGCAGTTCTTC	CASGRGQGALDEQFF
TRBV19	TRBJ1-2	15	.	.	TGTGCCAGTAGTACTTCCCCGGCAGGAACCTATGGCTACACCTTC	CASSTSPAGTYGYTF
TRBV7-9	TRBJ2-7	14	.	.	TGTGCCAGCAGCTTTGACAAGACCTCCTACGAGCAGTACTTC	CASSFDKTSYEQYF
TRBV7-9	TRBJ1-3	15	.	once	TGTGCCAGCAGAAAGGGGTTTACCTCTGGAAACACCATATATTTT	CASRKGFTSGNTIYF
TRBV7-8	TRBJ2-3	17	TRBD1	.	TGTGCCAGCAGCTTAGCCCCCGGGACAGGGGCTGGAGATACGCAGTATTTT	CASSLAPGTGAGDTQYF
TRBV6-5	TRBJ2-4	15	TRBD2	.	TGTGCCAGCAGTCCGTTTCTAGCGGGCAAAAACATTCAGTACTTC	CASSPFLAGKNIQYF
TRBV4-3	TRBJ2-1	15	TRBD2	.	TGCGCCAGCAGCCAAGAAGTCGGACTAGCCAATGAGCAGTTCTTC	CASSQEVGLANEQFF
TRBV9	TRBJ1-2	12	.	.	TGTGCCAGCAGCGCACAGGGATATGGCTACACCTTC	CASSAQGYGYTF
TRBV11-2	TRBJ1-3	17	TRBD1	.	TGTGCCAGCAGCTTAGTAACAGGGGGAAGCTCTGGAAACACCATATATTTT	CASSLVTGGSSGNTIYF
TRBV28	TRBJ1-4	12	.	few	TGTGCCAGCGGAGGGACGGTAGAAAAACTGTTTTTT	CASGGTVEKLFF
TRBV24-1	TRBJ1-2	15	.	.	TGTGCCACCAGTGACCCCTCGGACGGGAGCTATGGCTACACCTTC	CATSDPSDGSYGYTF
TRBV4-1	TRBJ2-7	15	.	.	TGCGCCAGCAGCCCGGGGTGGAGCGGGTCTTACGAGCAGTACTTC	CASSPGWSGSYEQYF
TRBV28	TRBJ2-7	12	.	.	TGTGCCAGCAGTCGGACAGAGTACGAGCAGTACTTC	CASSRTEYEQYF